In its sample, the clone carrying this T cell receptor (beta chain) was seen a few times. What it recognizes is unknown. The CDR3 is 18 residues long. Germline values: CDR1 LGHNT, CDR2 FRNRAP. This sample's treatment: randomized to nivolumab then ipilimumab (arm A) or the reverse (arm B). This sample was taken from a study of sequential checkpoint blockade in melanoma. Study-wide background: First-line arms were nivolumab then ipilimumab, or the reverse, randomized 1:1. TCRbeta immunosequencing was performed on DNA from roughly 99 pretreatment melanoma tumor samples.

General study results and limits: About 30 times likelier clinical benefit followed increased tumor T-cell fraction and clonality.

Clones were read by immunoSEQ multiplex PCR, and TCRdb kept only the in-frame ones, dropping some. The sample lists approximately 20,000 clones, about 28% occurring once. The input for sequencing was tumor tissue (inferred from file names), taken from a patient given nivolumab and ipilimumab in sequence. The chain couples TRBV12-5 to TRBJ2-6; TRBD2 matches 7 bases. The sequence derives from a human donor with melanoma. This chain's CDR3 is CASKKVEGGSSGANVLTF. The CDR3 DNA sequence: TGTGCCAGCAAGAAAGTGGAGGGAGGGAGCTCTGGGGCCAACGTCCTGACTTTC.